Presented here are 10 T cell receptor beta chains from one specimen sequenced in a study of blood T cell repertoires in COVID-19. The data were produced by immunoSEQ multiplex PCR, yet TCRdb's version contains in-frame clones alone and is incomplete. This table holds about 380,000 clones, more than 70% found once. Sequenced sample: PBMCs or T cells enriched from blood (not recorded which). All receptors come from a woman under 30 who had recovered from COVID-19.

This chain links TRBV30 with TRBJ1-1; a weak D match, TRBD1 (5 bases). V lost 2 bases to trimming and J lost 5 bases, with 9 bases between them. CDR3 length: 12 amino acids. The germline V gene has CDR1 GTSNPN and CDR2 SVGIG (reference sequence). The CDR3, as DNA: TGTGCCTGGAGTCGGGGGGAAACTGAAGCTTTCTTT. It translates to CAWSRGETEAFF. The whole variable domain, remainder taken from reference TRBV30 and TRBJ1-1, is SQTIHQWPATLVQPVGSPLSLECTVEGTSNPNLYWYRQAAGRGLQLLFYSVGIGQISSEVPQNLSASRPQDRQFILSSKKLLLSDSGFYLCAWSRGETEAFFGQGTRLTVV.

There are a few counts of this clone. V and J are TRBV5-1 and TRBJ2-3; 10 bases are shared with TRBD2. The CDR3 loop spans 16 amino acids. V trimming: 0 bases; J trimming: 6 bases; junction bases outside the gene matches: 7. Germline-derived CDR1 and CDR2 are SGHRS and YFSETQ. CDR3 sequence: CASSLALAGYMDTQYF. CDR3 sequence (DNA): TGCGCCAGCAGCTTGGCACTAGCGGGGTACATGGATACGCAGTATTTT.

The chain joins TRBV5-1 to TRBJ2-1, with 7 bases lining up with TRBD2. Germline loops: CDR1 SGHRS, CDR2 YFSETQ. CDR3 size: 19 residues. The J segment lost 1 base and the V segment lost 2 bases, leaving 15 bases of the junction unmatched. The CDR3 DNA sequence: TGCGCCAGCAGCTTCCCTAACGATCCCACCGGGGGGTCCTACAATGAGCAGTTCTTC. Protein sequence: CASSFPNDPTGGSYNEQFF.

The chain recombines TRBV19 with TRBJ2-1; weak D call: TRBD2 (5 bases). CDR1 and CDR2 (germline): LNHDA, SQIVND (reference sequence). This CDR3 region has 14 residues. Trimming left V 2 bases short and J 2 bases short, with 7 bases between. For the CDR3, the DNA is TGTGCCAGTAGTATACGAGGGACCTACAATGAGCAGTTCTTC. Its translation is CASSIRGTYNEQFF. Based on the CDR3 plus reference TRBV19 and TRBJ2-1, the full variable domain is DGGITQSPKYLFRKEGQNVTLSCEQNLNHDAMYWYRQDPGQGLRLIYYSQIVNDFQKGDIAEGYSVSREKKESFPLTVTSAQKNPTAFYLCASSIRGTYNEQFFGPGTRLTVL.

The V gene is TRBV4-3, the J gene TRBJ2-1; TRBD2 aligns across 8 bases. CDR3 length: 16 amino acids. The ends lost 0 bases at V and 4 bases at J; junction bases unmatched: 5. The V gene's germline CDR1 is LGHNA and CDR2 YSLEER. As DNA, the CDR3 is TGCGCCAGCAGCCAAGAAACGAGCGGGGGTTACAATGAGCAGTTCTTC. It yields the protein CASSQETSGGYNEQFF.

The rearrangement uses TRBV19 and TRBJ2-7; 9 bases agree with TRBD1. Germline V gene data show CDR1 as LNHDA and CDR2 as SQIVND (reference sequence). This CDR3 is built from 15 residues. The V segment lost 3 bases and the J segment 3 bases; nucleotides outside the gene matches: 6. CDR3 in amino acids: CASSITGGPVYEQYF. The CDR3, as DNA: TGTGCCAGTAGTATTACAGGGGGCCCGGTCTACGAGCAGTACTTC.

The V and J genes are TRBV6-5 and TRBJ1-1; TRBD1 agrees at 7 bases. CDR3 size: 13 residues. J was trimmed by 7 bases and V by 0 bases; bases with no gene match: 2. The germline V gene has CDR1 MNHEY and CDR2 SVGAGI. CDR3 amino acids: CASSYSRDSEAFF. The CDR3 DNA follows: TGTGCCAGCAGTTACTCGCGGGACAGTGAAGCTTTCTTT.

The chain links TRBV19 to TRBJ2-4; 8 bases fit TRBD1. V was clipped by 3 bases and J by 7 bases; unmatched bases: 11. The CDR3 has 16 residues. Germline CDR1 LNHDA, CDR2 SQIVND (reference sequence). CDR3: CASSIPADRGPNIQYF. CDR3 bases: TGTGCCAGTAGTATCCCGGCCGACAGGGGACCGAACATTCAGTACTTC.

This chain uses TRBV2 with TRBJ2-7, with a possible D match to TRBD1 (6 bases). The CDR3 spans 13 residues. Trimming stripped 4 bases from V and 9 bases from J, with 16 bases between. Germline V CDR1 and CDR2: SNHLY, FYNNEI. CDR3 amino acids: CASSVNRQDPQYF. The CDR3 DNA reads TGTGCCAGCAGTGTGAACCGACAGGACCCGCAGTACTTC.

V and J are TRBV2 and TRBJ1-1; a weak D match, TRBD1 (5 bases). The CDR3 is 12 amino acids. Germline V CDR1 and CDR2: SNHLY, FYNNEI. Trimming removed 6 bases from V and 7 bases from J, with 12 bases in between. The CDR3: CASRGQTDEAFF. The CDR3 bases are TGTGCCAGCAGGGGTCAGACAGATGAAGCTTTCTTT.